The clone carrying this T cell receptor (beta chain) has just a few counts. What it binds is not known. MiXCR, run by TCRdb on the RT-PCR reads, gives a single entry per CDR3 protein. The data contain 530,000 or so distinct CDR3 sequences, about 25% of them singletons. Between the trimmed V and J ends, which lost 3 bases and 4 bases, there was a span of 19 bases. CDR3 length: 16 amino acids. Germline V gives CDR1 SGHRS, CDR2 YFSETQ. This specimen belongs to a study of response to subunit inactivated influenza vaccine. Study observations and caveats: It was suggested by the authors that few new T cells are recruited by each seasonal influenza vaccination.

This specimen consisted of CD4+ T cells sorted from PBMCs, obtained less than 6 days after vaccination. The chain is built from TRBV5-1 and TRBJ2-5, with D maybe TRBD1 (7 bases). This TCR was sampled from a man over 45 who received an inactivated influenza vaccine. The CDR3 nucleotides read TGCGCCAGCAGCTGGGGGCTCAGACAGGGAGGAGAGACCCAGTACTTC. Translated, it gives CASSWGLRQGGETQYF.